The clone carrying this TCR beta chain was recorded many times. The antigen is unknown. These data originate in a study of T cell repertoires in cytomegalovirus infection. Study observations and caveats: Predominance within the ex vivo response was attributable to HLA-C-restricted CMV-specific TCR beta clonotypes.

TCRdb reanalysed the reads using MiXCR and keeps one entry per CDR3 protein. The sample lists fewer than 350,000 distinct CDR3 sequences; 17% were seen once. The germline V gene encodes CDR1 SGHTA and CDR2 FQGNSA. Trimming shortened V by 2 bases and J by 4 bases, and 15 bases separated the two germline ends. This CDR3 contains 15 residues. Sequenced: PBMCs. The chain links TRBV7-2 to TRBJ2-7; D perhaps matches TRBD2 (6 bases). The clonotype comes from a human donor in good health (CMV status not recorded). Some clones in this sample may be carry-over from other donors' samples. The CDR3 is CASSLIRGSEYEQYF. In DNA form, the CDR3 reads TGTGCCAGCAGCTTAATCCGGGGGTCCGAGTACGAGCAGTACTTC.